Described below is a single T cell receptor (beta chain) sequence and its context. No antigen is known for it. The sample comes from a study of siplizumab effects on memory and regulatory T cells. Study outcomes and limitations: Naive T cells appeared more diverse than memory cells and seemed to be major alloresponse contributors.

Some 9.7 x 10^4 TCR templates were assayed per sample. TCRdb keeps only in-frame clones here, not all; method: immunoSEQ multiplex PCR. The profile shows about 91,000 clones, over 85% of them singletons. Material: CD8+ T cells sorted from blood. The sequence came from a human donor in good health.

Here the CDR3 reads CASSPGTGEETQYF. CDR3 sequence (DNA): TGCGCCAGCAGCCCCGGGACAGGGGAAGAGACCCAGTACTTC. The chain employs TRBV5-1 and TRBJ2-5, with 10 bases lining up with TRBD1. This CDR3 spans 14 amino acids. J was trimmed by 3 bases and V by 4 bases; bases with no gene match: 3. The germline V gene encodes CDR1 SGHRS and CDR2 YFSETQ.